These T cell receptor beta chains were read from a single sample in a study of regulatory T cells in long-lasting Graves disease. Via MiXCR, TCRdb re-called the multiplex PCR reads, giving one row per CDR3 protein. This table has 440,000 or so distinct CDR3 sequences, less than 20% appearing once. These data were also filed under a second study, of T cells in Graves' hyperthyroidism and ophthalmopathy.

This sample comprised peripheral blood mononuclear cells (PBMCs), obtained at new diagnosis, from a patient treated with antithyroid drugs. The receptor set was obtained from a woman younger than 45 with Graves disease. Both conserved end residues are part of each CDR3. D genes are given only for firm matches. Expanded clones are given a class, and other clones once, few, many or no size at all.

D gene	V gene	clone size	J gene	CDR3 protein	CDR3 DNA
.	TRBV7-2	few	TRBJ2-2	CASSLERATGELFF	TGTGCCAGCAGCTTAGAACGGGCCACCGGGGAGCTGTTTTTT
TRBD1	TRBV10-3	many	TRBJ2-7	CAISDRTGGLYEQYF	TGTGCCATCAGTGACCGGACAGGGGGCCTCTACGAGCAGTACTTC
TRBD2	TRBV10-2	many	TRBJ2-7	CASSQDGTSGNEQYF	TGCGCCAGCAGTCAAGACGGGACTAGCGGGAACGAGCAGTACTTC
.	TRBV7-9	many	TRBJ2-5	CASSPQVPSQETQYF	TGTGCCAGCAGCCCTCAAGTTCCGTCCCAAGAGACCCAGTACTTC
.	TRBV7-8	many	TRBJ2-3	CASKHTDTQYF	TGTGCCAGCAAACACACAGATACGCAGTATTTT
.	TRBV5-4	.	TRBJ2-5	CASSLRAEETQYF	TGTGCCAGCAGCTTGCGGGCGGAAGAGACCCAGTACTTC
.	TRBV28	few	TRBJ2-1	CASSLPWRSDNEQFF	TGTGCCAGCAGTTTGCCGTGGCGGTCGGACAATGAGCAGTTCTTC
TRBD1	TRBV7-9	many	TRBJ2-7	CASSFKDRGLDEQYF	TGTGCCAGCAGCTTCAAGGACAGGGGGCTGGACGAGCAGTACTTC
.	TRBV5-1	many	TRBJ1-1	CASSLAQGGFWTEAFF	TGCGCCAGCAGCTTGGCCCAGGGAGGCTTTTGGACTGAAGCTTTCTTT
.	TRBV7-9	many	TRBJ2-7	CASSYGDEQYF	TGTGCCAGCAGCTATGGGGACGAGCAGTACTTC